Reported below is one T cell receptor beta chain. This sample is drawn from a study of blood T cell repertoires in COVID-19. Turning to the study itself: Samples of COVID-19 (acute and convalescent) were obtained from the United States, Italy and Spain.

Ages ranged from about 18 to 89 years, with residence in fewer than 25 US areas. Allocation to cohorts depended on clinical history reported by the participants. The V and J ends lost 4 bases and 6 bases respectively, with 14 bases between them. There are 15 residues in the CDR3. Germline-derived CDR1 and CDR2 are SGHRS and YFSETQ. In the study's own analysis: Estimation of nucleated cell counts relied on the amplification of reference gene primers. Measured with immunoSEQ multiplex PCR; TCRdb has only the in-frame clones, and not every one. From that table come the V and J calls and clone size; the DNA was used to work out D and trimming. The sample has about 440,000 clones; about nine tenths are singletons.

The source material was PBMCs or T cells enriched from blood (not recorded which). This TCR derives from a man between 18 and 35 years old who had recovered from COVID-19. J is TRBJ1-6 and V is TRBV5-1; tentatively, D is TRBD1 (6 bases). Here the CDR3 DNA reads TGCGCCAGCAGCCTGGACAGAGGGCGTAATTCACCCCTCCACTTT. It is translated as CASSLDRGRNSPLHF. The full variable domain, its missing parts supplied by reference TRBV5-1 and TRBJ1-6, is KAGVTQTPRYLIKTRGQQVTLSCSPISGHRSVSWYQQTPGQGLQFLFEYFSETQRNKGNFPGRFSGRQFSNSRSEMNVSTLELGDSALYLCASSLDRGRNSPLHFGNGTRLTVT.